A single sample gave rise to the 9 T cell receptor beta chains below, sequenced in a study of patients and donors after allogeneic stem cell transplantation. TCRdb processed the RT-PCR reads anew with MiXCR; each CDR3 protein has one entry. The sample records 110,000 or so distinct CDR3 sequences, around 35% being singletons. The sample consisted of blood, either unsorted or a sorted T cell fraction (not recorded which). The receptors come from a human donor who was either an allogeneic HSCT recipient or a stem cell or donor lymphocyte infusion donor (not recorded which). It is not recorded whose cells these are; they may come from a transplant donor.

The CDR3 sequence: CASSLATQYF. CDR3 in DNA: TGTGCCAGCAGCTTAGCCACGCAGTATTTT. The chain carries TRBV7-6 and TRBJ2-3; D is unresolved. V gave up 0 bases and J gave up 9 bases, with 1 base separating them. This CDR3 contains 10 residues. Germline-derived CDR1 and CDR2 are SGHVS and FNYEAQ. The full variable domain, with the rest looked up from reference TRBV7-6 and TRBJ2-3, is GAGVSQSPRYKVTKRGQDVALRCDPISGHVSLYWYRQALGQGPEFLTYFNYEAQQDKSGLPNDRFSAERPEGSISTLTIQRTEQRDSAMYRCASSLATQYFGPGTRLTVL.

V usage is TRBV6-1 and J usage is TRBJ2-4; TRBD1 agrees at 7 bases. The ends lost 7 bases at V and 0 bases at J; junction bases unmatched: 6. In germline, CDR1 is MNHNS, CDR2 SASEGT. The CDR3 is made up of 15 amino acids. The CDR3 nucleotides read TGTGCCAGCAAGACAGGGATCCTAGCCAAAAACATTCAGTACTTC. This translates into CASKTGILAKNIQYF.

This clonotype has more than one count but fewer than ten. The rearrangement uses TRBV5-1 and TRBJ1-1, with D uncertain. CDR1 SGHRS and CDR2 YFSETQ come from the germline V gene. V was shortened by 1 base and J by 3 bases, with 13 bases between the two germline ends. The CDR3 consists of 15 residues. The CDR3 is CASSLTVPMDTEAFF. CDR3 sequence (DNA): TGCGCCAGCAGCTTGACGGTGCCTATGGACACTGAAGCTTTCTTT.

This clonotype was counted only a few times. This chain uses TRBV6-6 with TRBJ1-1; 7 bases match TRBD1. After removal of 6 bases from V and 3 bases from J, the junction contained 7 bases not matched to a gene. The germline V gene encodes CDR1 MNHNY and CDR2 SVGAGI (reference sequence). There are 14 residues in the CDR3. This CDR3 is CASSNRGGDTEAFF. For the CDR3, the DNA is TGTGCCAGCAGCAACAGGGGAGGTGACACTGAAGCTTTCTTT.

Only a few counts were recorded for this clonotype. V and J are TRBV7-9 and TRBJ1-1; no firm D call. The CDR3 runs 13 residues. Germline V CDR1 and CDR2: SEHNR, FQNEAQ (reference sequence). Trimming stripped 3 bases from V and 2 bases from J, with 7 bases between. CDR3 DNA: TGTGCCAGCAGCTTCGACGGAAACACTGAAGCTTTCTTT. Translated: CASSFDGNTEAFF.

This clonotype was counted ten times or more. The chain links TRBV7-6 to TRBJ2-3; a possible D gene is TRBD1 (6 bases). The CDR3 covers 13 residues. CDR1 SGHVS and CDR2 FNYEAQ come from the germline V gene. V was shortened by 4 bases and J by 3 bases, with 8 bases between the two germline ends. The CDR3 protein is CASSSGATDTQYF. Here the CDR3 DNA reads TGTGCCAGCAGCTCAGGGGCTACAGATACGCAGTATTTT.

In its sample, this clonotype was seen a few times. This rearrangement joins TRBV15 to TRBJ2-1, with no clear D. The V gene lost 1 base and the J gene lost 8 bases, with 18 bases spanning the gap. The length of the CDR3 is 16 residues. Germline-derived CDR1 and CDR2 are LNHNV and YYDKDF (reference sequence). DNA for the CDR3: TGTGCCACCAGCAGAGTAGTCGGGCTGGGCGTCGATGAGCAGTTCTTC. Translated: CATSRVVGLGVDEQFF. The variable domain in full, completed from reference TRBV15 and TRBJ2-1, reads DAMVIQNPRYQVTQFGKPVTLSCSQTLNHNVMYWYQQKSSQAPKLLFHYYDKDFNNEADTPDNFQSRRPNTSFCFLDIRSPGLGDTAMYLCATSRVVGLGVDEQFFGPGTRLTVL.

In its sample, this clonotype was seen a few times. CDR3 loop: CASSTDRVEGEAFF. CDR3 nucleotide sequence: TGTGCCAGCAGCACAGACAGGGTGGAGGGTGAAGCTTTCTTT. The genes are TRBV28 and TRBJ1-1; 7 nucleotides line up with TRBD1. J lost 7 bases, V lost 6 bases, and 11 bases had no gene match. The CDR3 is 14 residues long. Germline values: CDR1 MDHEN, CDR2 SYDVKM.

In DNA form, the CDR3 reads TGTGCCAGCAGCCAGCGGGCCAATAATTCACCCCTCCACTTT. Protein product: CASSQRANNSPLHF. J is TRBJ1-6 and V is TRBV7-9; no clear D. V dropped 5 bases and J dropped 5 bases, with 10 bases sitting between them. Germline CDR1 is SEHNR and CDR2 is FQNEAQ (reference sequence). The CDR3 loop spans 14 amino acids.